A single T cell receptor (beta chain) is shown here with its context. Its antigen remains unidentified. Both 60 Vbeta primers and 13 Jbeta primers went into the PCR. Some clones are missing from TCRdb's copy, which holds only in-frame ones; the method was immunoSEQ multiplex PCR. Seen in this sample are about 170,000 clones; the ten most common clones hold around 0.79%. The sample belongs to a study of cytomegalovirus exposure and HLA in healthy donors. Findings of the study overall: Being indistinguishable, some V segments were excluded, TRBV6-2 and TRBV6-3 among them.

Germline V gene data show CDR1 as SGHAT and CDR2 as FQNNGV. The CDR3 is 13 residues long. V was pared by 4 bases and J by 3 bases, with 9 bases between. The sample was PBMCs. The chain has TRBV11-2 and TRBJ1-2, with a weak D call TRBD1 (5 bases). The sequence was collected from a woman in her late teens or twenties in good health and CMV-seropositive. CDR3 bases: TGTGCCAGCAGCTCGTCGGGGGACTATGGCTACACCTTC. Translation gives CASSSSGDYGYTF.